This section outlines one TCR beta chain sequence together with its context. Its antigen is still unknown. The CDR3 loop spans 16 amino acids. The germline gives CDR1 MNHNY, CDR2 SVGAGI (reference sequence). Trimming at V came to 4 bases and at J to 3 bases, leaving 7 bases not matched to a gene. Naivety among CD8 cells was defined by CD45RO negativity and positive CCR7 selection, thereby excluding terminally differentiated effector memory CD45RA+ cells. This sample is drawn from a study of shared clonotypes between healthy human individuals. On the study more broadly: There were three CD4 naive, three CD4 memory, two CD8 naive and one CD8 memory plates per donor. Study-level results: Since donors were few, the genetic and exposure-history diversity represented was limited.

Sequencing used immunoSEQ multiplex PCR; TCRdb keeps in-frame clones, though not all of them. Among around 2,000,000 clones, roughly 91% were seen once, and the ten largest hold about 1.8%. The TCR was taken from a man aged 18 to 29 in good health. Some clones in this sample may be carry-over from other donors' samples. The rearrangement uses TRBV6-6 and TRBJ2-2; TRBD2 matches 8 bases. Sequenced input: naive CD8+ T cells from PBMCs. The CDR3 sequence: CASSWASGSDTGELFF. In DNA form, the CDR3 reads TGTGCCAGCAGTTGGGCCAGCGGGAGTGACACCGGGGAGCTGTTTTTT.